Shown below are 10 T cell receptor beta chains from a single sample sequenced in a study of blood T cell repertoires in COVID-19. Repertoires were generated with immunoSEQ multiplex PCR, while TCRdb's copy carries only in-frame clones and drops some. This table holds 290,000 or so clones, about nine tenths found once. Sequencing was performed on peripheral blood. Receptors originate from a woman aged 25-40 years with COVID-19, enrolled during active disease.

The chain is built from TRBV4-1 and TRBJ2-5; TRBD2 might be the D (6 bases). Germline V gives CDR1 MGHRA, CDR2 YSYEKL. This CDR3 has 14 amino acids. V was clipped by 1 base and J by 7 bases, with 13 bases between them. CDR3 sequence (DNA): TGCGCCAGCAGCCAAGTGGAGGGGATAGGGACCCAGTACTTC. This codes for CASSQVEGIGTQYF.

This rearrangement joins TRBV6-5 to TRBJ1-2, with unresolved D. Germline V gene sequence: CDR1 MNHEY, CDR2 SVGAGI. V was shortened by 5 bases and J by 8 bases, with 15 bases between the two germline ends. This CDR3 is 13 amino acids long. This CDR3 is CASSPLSTGGYTF. The CDR3 coding sequence is TGTGCCAGCAGTCCCCTCTCGACGGGGGGCTACACCTTC.

V gene TRBV5-4 combines with J gene TRBJ1-1, with D maybe TRBD1 (5 bases). Germline V gives CDR1 SGHNT, CDR2 YYREEE (reference sequence). CDR3 length: 14 residues. V lost 3 bases, J lost 2 bases, and 11 bases lay in between. CDR3 DNA: TGTGCCAGCAGCTCCCCGACAGTTAACACTGAAGCTTTCTTT. This encodes CASSSPTVNTEAFF.

The V call is TRBV7-9, the J call TRBJ1-1; D is unclear. Trimming stripped 3 bases from V and 11 bases from J, with 13 bases between. Per the germline V gene, CDR1 is SEHNR and CDR2 is FQNEAQ (reference sequence). This CDR3 region has 12 residues. This chain's CDR3 is CASSFGMGEAFF. The CDR3 DNA is TGTGCCAGCAGCTTTGGGATGGGAGAGGCTTTCTTT.

The chain is built from TRBV7-9 and TRBJ2-7; a possible D gene is TRBD1 (6 bases). Trimming took 4 bases from V and 5 from J, leaving 15 bases between them. The CDR3 length is 14 residues. Germline V gives CDR1 SEHNR, CDR2 FQNEAQ (reference sequence). CDR3 sequence: CASSYEGEMNEQYF. CDR3 DNA: TGTGCCAGCAGCTATGAGGGGGAGATGAACGAGCAGTACTTC.

The chain employs TRBV24-1 and TRBJ1-6, with no clear D. This CDR3 comprises 16 residues. CDR1 is KGHDR and CDR2 is SFDVKD in the germline V gene. The V end was cut by 7 bases, the J end by 4 bases, with 16 bases between. CDR3 protein: CATRKQDGEYNSPLHF. The DNA for the CDR3 is TGTGCCACCAGAAAACAAGACGGGGAATATAATTCACCCCTCCACTTT.

V and J are TRBV20-1 and TRBJ1-5; D remains unclear. Germline loops: CDR1 DFQATT, CDR2 SNEGSKA (reference sequence). The length of the CDR3 is 13 residues. V was clipped by 3 bases and J by 3 bases, with 9 bases between them. The DNA for the CDR3 is TGCAGTGCTAGTTACGGACTCAATCAGCCCCAGCATTTT. Protein: CSASYGLNQPQHF.

The V and J genes are TRBV4-1 and TRBJ2-5, with TRBD1 identical over 7 bases. This CDR3 has 14 amino acids. The trim removed 3 bases at V and 9 bases at J, leaving 10 bases unmatched. Germline lookup yields CDR1 MGHRA and CDR2 YSYEKL. This chain's CDR3 is CASSHGTASWSQYF. The CDR3 DNA reads as TGCGCCAGCAGCCACGGGACAGCGAGTTGGTCCCAGTACTTC.

The chain joins TRBV29-1 to TRBJ2-1; 7 bases match TRBD2. The germline gives CDR1 SQVTM, CDR2 ANQGSEA. Germline trimming cut 5 bases from V and 3 bases from J; bases unmatched to any gene: 7. CDR3 length equals 14 residues. The CDR3 loop is CSVIGRGVYNEQFF. The CDR3 nucleotides are TGCAGCGTTATTGGGAGGGGTGTCTACAATGAGCAGTTCTTC.

The gene calls are TRBV5-1 and TRBJ1-2; D is possibly TRBD1 (5 bases). This CDR3 comprises 15 residues. Germline V CDR1 and CDR2: SGHRS, YFSETQ. Trimming pared 6 bases from V and 1 base from J, leaving 16 bases between. The CDR3 nucleotides read TGCGCCAGCACCAAGGCAGGGTGGGATAACTATGGCTACACCTTC. Translation gives CASTKAGWDNYGYTF. Drawing the rest from reference TRBV5-1 and TRBJ1-2, the complete variable domain is KAGVTQTPRYLIKTRGQQVTLSCSPISGHRSVSWYQQTPGQGLQFLFEYFSETQRNKGNFPGRFSGRQFSNSRSEMNVSTLELGDSALYLCASTKAGWDNYGYTFGSGTRLTVV.